The 27 T cell receptor beta chains below were found in one sample sequenced in a study of blood T cell repertoires in COVID-19. Using immunoSEQ multiplex PCR, the repertoire was profiled, and TCRdb retains in-frame clones only, with some absent. The sample includes 300,000 to 400,000 clones, around four fifths of them seen just once. Sample: peripheral blood. The receptor set was obtained from a man in his thirties or forties with active or convalescent COVID-19.

The chain links TRBV28 to TRBJ1-2; D is ambiguous. This CDR3 contains 12 residues. V was shortened by 6 bases and J by 8 bases, with 13 bases between the two germline ends. CDR1 is MDHEN and CDR2 is SYDVKM in the germline V gene. CDR3 amino acids: CASRPTRVGYTF. The CDR3 region has the DNA TGTGCCAGCAGACCTACCCGGGTAGGCTACACCTTC.

This clone turned up a few times. The V call is TRBV6-6, the J call TRBJ1-1; D gene ambiguous. CDR3 size: 15 residues. The V gene lost 5 bases and the J gene lost 8 bases, with 21 bases spanning the gap. The germline V gene has CDR1 MNHNY and CDR2 SVGAGI (reference sequence). CDR3 coding DNA: TGTGCCAGCAGTGGCGACTACAGCTTCAGGAGGGAAGCTTTCTTT. This gives the protein CASSGDYSFRREAFF.

The V and J genes are TRBV4-2 and TRBJ2-7; 10 nucleotides agree with TRBD2. V dropped 1 base and J dropped 3; count of bases not matched to a gene: 6. The germline V gene has CDR1 LGHNA and CDR2 YNFKEQ. This CDR3 spans 16 amino acids. The CDR3: CASSQASGGTFYEQYF. The CDR3 DNA is TGTGCCAGCAGCCAAGCTAGCGGGGGAACGTTCTACGAGCAGTACTTC.

This clone has more than one count but fewer than ten. The chain combines TRBV6-2 or TRBV6-3 with TRBJ2-5; 7 nucleotides match TRBD2. Germline CDR1 reads MNHEY; CDR2 reads SVGEGT. The CDR3 has 15 amino acids. Trimming removed 2 bases from V and 2 bases from J; junction bases left unmatched: 5. In nucleotides, the CDR3 is TGTGCCAGCAGTTACGACAAGCGGGGACAAGAGACCCAGTACTTC. This codes for CASSYDKRGQETQYF.

The chain combines TRBV6-2 or TRBV6-3 with TRBJ1-6; D is undetermined. Per the germline V gene, CDR1 is MNHEY and CDR2 is SVGEGT. This CDR3 region has 14 residues. V was trimmed by 5 bases and J by 4 bases, leaving 9 bases between them. CDR3 amino acids: CASSTREYNSPLHF. In DNA form, the CDR3 reads TGTGCCAGCAGTACCCGGGAGTATAATTCACCCCTCCACTTT.

This chain links TRBV30 with TRBJ2-3; TRBD2 matches at 9 bases. From germline, CDR1 is GTSNPN and CDR2 SVGIG (reference sequence). V lost 0 bases and J lost 2; bases outside the gene matches: 6. The CDR3 has 16 amino acids. The CDR3 bases are TGTGCCTGGAGTGTACTACTAGCGGGTACCACAGATACGCAGTATTTT. It specifies CAWSVLLAGTTDTQYF.

The chain links TRBV18 to TRBJ1-2, with D uncertain. This CDR3 has 11 amino acids. The V gene lost 5 bases and the J gene lost 7 bases, with 8 bases spanning the gap. Per germline, CDR1 KGHSH and CDR2 LQKENI. CDR3 DNA: TGTGCCAGCTCAATACGGGGTGGCTACACCTTC. Amino acid sequence: CASSIRGGYTF.

The rearrangement uses TRBV5-6 and TRBJ1-1; 9 bases agree with TRBD1. The germline CDR1 and CDR2 sequences are SGHDT and YYEEEE. The trim removed 4 bases at V and 6 bases at J, leaving 7 bases unmatched. The CDR3 is 14 amino acids. CDR3 residues: CASSAWGQGPEAFF. The CDR3 region has the DNA TGTGCCAGCAGCGCGTGGGGACAGGGCCCTGAAGCTTTCTTT.

This clone was detected once. The chain carries TRBV2 and TRBJ1-2; 8 nucleotides match TRBD1. CDR1 and CDR2 (germline): SNHLY, FYNNEI. The CDR3 consists of 12 residues. V shed 4 bases, J shed 7 bases, and the junction held 2 bases outside the gene matches. The DNA of the CDR3 is TGTGCCAGCAGTGGGACAGGGACTGGCTACACCTTC. Amino acid sequence: CASSGTGTGYTF. The whole variable domain, remainder taken from reference TRBV2 and TRBJ1-2, is EPEVTQTPSHQVTQMGQEVILRCVPISNHLYFYWYRQILGQKVEFLVSFYNNEISEKSEIFDDQFSVERPDGSNFTLKIRSTKLEDSAMYFCASSGTGTGYTFGSGTRLTVV.

This clone was seen only a few times. The gene calls are TRBV4-1 and TRBJ1-1; 8 bases are shared with TRBD1. The CDR3 covers 15 residues. CDR1 is MGHRA, CDR2 YSYEKL, per germline. The V gene end was trimmed by 3 bases and the J gene end by 5 bases; junction bases not matched to a gene: 8. The CDR3 region is CASSQPVRGRTEAFF. The CDR3 DNA sequence: TGCGCCAGCAGCCAGCCGGTCAGGGGGCGGACTGAAGCTTTCTTT.

The V gene is TRBV5-1, the J gene TRBJ2-1; TRBD2 matches 11 bases. Germline V gene data show CDR1 as SGHRS and CDR2 as YFSETQ. The CDR3 runs 15 residues. The V gene end was trimmed by 4 bases and the J gene end by 8 bases; junction bases not matched to a gene: 8. CDR3 amino acids: CASSAGTSGRDEQFF. CDR3 bases: TGCGCCAGCAGCGCCGGGACTAGCGGTAGGGATGAGCAGTTCTTC.

This chain links TRBV19 with TRBJ1-6; no definite D call. V was cut by 6 bases and J by 0 bases, with 6 bases left in between. The CDR3 totals 14 residues. CDR1 is LNHDA, CDR2 SQIVND, per germline (reference sequence). CDR3 loop: CASRLRSYNSPLHF. The CDR3 coding sequence is TGTGCCAGTAGGCTACGCTCCTATAATTCACCCCTCCACTTT.

V and J are TRBV19 and TRBJ2-5; D is ambiguous. CDR3 length: 11 residues. V gave up 5 bases and J gave up 5 bases, with 6 bases separating them. Per germline, CDR1 LNHDA and CDR2 SQIVND (reference sequence). CDR3 sequence (DNA): TGTGCCAGTAGTGGCGGCGAGACCCAGTACTTC. It is translated as CASSGGETQYF. The full variable domain, its missing parts supplied by reference TRBV19 and TRBJ2-5, is DGGITQSPKYLFRKEGQNVTLSCEQNLNHDAMYWYRQDPGQGLRLIYYSQIVNDFQKGDIAEGYSVSREKKESFPLTVTSAQKNPTAFYLCASSGGETQYFGPGTRLLVL.

The chain carries TRBV7-2 and TRBJ2-1; 7 nucleotides match TRBD2. The V gene's germline CDR1 is SGHTA and CDR2 FQGNSA. The CDR3 spans 16 residues. J gave up 0 bases and V 5 bases, and 7 bases lay outside the gene matches. DNA for the CDR3: TGTGCCAGCAGCCCCTATCTAGCGGCCTCCTACAATGAGCAGTTCTTC. It codes for CASSPYLAASYNEQFF.

Of note for this clone: This sample also contains other DNA sequences that code for the same CDR3. Here the CDR3 reads CSARPRDEQFF. The CDR3 DNA is TGCAGTGCTAGGCCGAGGGATGAGCAGTTCTTC. The chain has TRBV20-1 and TRBJ2-1; TRBD2 is a possible D gene (5 bases). The CDR3 contains 11 residues. CDR1 and CDR2 from the germline V gene are DFQATT and SNEGSKA (reference sequence). V was shortened by 3 bases and J by 8 bases, with 8 bases between the two germline ends.

CDR3 in amino acids: CASSLDSGNTIYF. CDR3 sequence (DNA): TGTGCCAGCAGCTTGGACAGTGGAAACACCATATATTTT. The chain is built from TRBV6-6 and TRBJ1-3, with D maybe TRBD1 (6 bases). Trimming pared 6 bases from V and 3 bases from J, leaving 9 bases between. From germline, CDR1 is MNHNY and CDR2 SVGAGI (reference sequence). The CDR3 runs to 13 residues.

This chain connects TRBV19 to TRBJ2-1; D is unclear. The CDR3 contains 14 residues. CDR1 is LNHDA, CDR2 SQIVND, per germline (reference sequence). V was pared by 6 bases and J by 0 bases, with 9 bases between. The CDR3 loop is CASSVLSSYNEQFF. The CDR3 DNA sequence: TGTGCCAGTAGCGTGCTGAGCTCCTACAATGAGCAGTTCTTC.

The chain is built from TRBV7-2 and TRBJ2-7; the D gene is possibly TRBD1 (5 bases). The CDR3 extends over 14 amino acids. Trimming left V 1 base short and J 1 base short, with 8 bases between. In germline, CDR1 is SGHTA, CDR2 FQGNSA. The CDR3 DNA follows: TGTGCCAGCAGCTTAGATGCAGGGTCCTACGAGCAGTACTTC. This translates into CASSLDAGSYEQYF.

CDR3 protein: CASSYNPGGGADTGELFF. CDR3 nucleotides: TGCGCCAGCAGCTATAATCCCGGGGGAGGGGCGGACACCGGGGAGCTGTTTTTT. This chain links TRBV5-1 with TRBJ2-2; 7 positions match TRBD2. The germline V gene encodes CDR1 SGHRS and CDR2 YFSETQ. The length of the CDR3 is 18 residues. V gave up 3 bases and J gave up 3 bases; unmatched junction bases: 14.

V is TRBV10-3 and J is TRBJ1-5; D perhaps matches TRBD1 (5 bases). The CDR3 runs 13 residues. The V gene's germline CDR1 is ENHRY and CDR2 SYGVKD. The germline V and J ends were trimmed by 0 bases and 10 bases, with 10 bases remaining between them. The CDR3 region is CAISESWGAPQHF. CDR3 bases: TGTGCCATCAGTGAGTCGTGGGGCGCACCCCAGCATTTT.

The chain employs TRBV9 and TRBJ2-7, with 7 bases fitting TRBD1. This CDR3 region has 15 residues. V lost 4 bases to trimming and J lost 0 bases; unmatched junction nucleotides: 7. Germline lookup yields CDR1 SGDLS and CDR2 YYNGEE. CDR3 sequence (DNA): TGTGCCAGCAGCCGCGGACAGGCTGCCTCCTACGAGCAGTACTTC. This codes for CASSRGQAASYEQYF.

The chain combines TRBV2 with TRBJ1-1, with a tentative D call TRBD1 (5 bases). Germline CDR1 is SNHLY and CDR2 is FYNNEI. The length of the CDR3 is 12 residues. The ends were cut back, 8 bases at V and 5 bases at J, with 12 bases in the middle. The CDR3 coding sequence is TGTGCCAGCTGCAGGGTAGGAACTGAAGCTTTCTTT. It encodes CASCRVGTEAFF.

V usage is TRBV11-3 and J usage is TRBJ2-7; perhaps TRBD2 as D (6 bases). The CDR3 is 13 residues long. Germline assignment: CDR1 SGHNT and CDR2 YENEEA. The V and J ends lost 5 bases and 6 bases respectively, with 14 bases between them. DNA for the CDR3: TGTGCCAGCAGCCCCCATTACGGGGGCGAGCAGTACTTC. This codes for CASSPHYGGEQYF.

The chain couples TRBV6-2 or TRBV6-3 to TRBJ2-1, with 12 bases that match TRBD2. This CDR3 comprises 15 residues. The germline CDR1 and CDR2 sequences are MNHEY and SVGEGT. V lost 5 bases, J lost 4 bases, and 3 bases stayed unmatched. CDR3 loop: CASSRGLAGYNEQFF. For the CDR3, the DNA is TGTGCCAGCAGTCGTGGACTAGCGGGATACAATGAGCAGTTCTTC.

J is TRBJ1-2 and V is TRBV19, with 9 positions matching TRBD1. V lost 6 bases and J lost 5; bases outside the gene matches: 7. The CDR3 has 14 amino acids. Germline CDR1 is LNHDA and CDR2 is SQIVND (reference sequence). CDR3 in amino acids: CASRYTGGGYGYTF. In nucleotides, the CDR3 is TGTGCCAGTAGGTACACAGGGGGCGGTTATGGCTACACCTTC.

V usage is TRBV9 and J usage is TRBJ2-7; D is perhaps TRBD2 (6 bases). Germline CDR1 and CDR2: SGDLS and YYNGEE. Trimming removed 4 bases at V and 10 bases at J, with 18 bases between. The CDR3 consists of 13 residues. Here the CDR3 reads CASSFSDDGSQYF. As DNA, the CDR3 is TGTGCCAGCAGCTTTAGTGATGACGGGAGTCAGTACTTC.

This sequence joins TRBV29-1 and TRBJ2-7; 7 nucleotides align to TRBD2. CDR3 length: 14 residues. Germline V gene sequence: CDR1 SQVTM, CDR2 ANQGSEA. The ends lost 2 bases at V and 4 bases at J; junction bases unmatched: 8. The CDR3 nucleotides read TGCAGCGTTGAACCAGCGGGGACTGGTTACGAGCAGTACTTC. This translates into CSVEPAGTGYEQYF.